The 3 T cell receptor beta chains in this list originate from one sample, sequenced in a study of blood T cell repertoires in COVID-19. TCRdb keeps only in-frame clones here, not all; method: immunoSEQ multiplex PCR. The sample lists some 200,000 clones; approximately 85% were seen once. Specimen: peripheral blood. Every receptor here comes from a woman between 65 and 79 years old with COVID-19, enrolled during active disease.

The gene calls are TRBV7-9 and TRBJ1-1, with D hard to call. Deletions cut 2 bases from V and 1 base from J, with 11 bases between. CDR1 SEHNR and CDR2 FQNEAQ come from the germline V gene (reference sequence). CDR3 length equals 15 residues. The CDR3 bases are TGTGCCAGCAGCTTACCGGGAGACCAGAACACTGAAGCTTTCTTT. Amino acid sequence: CASSLPGDQNTEAFF.

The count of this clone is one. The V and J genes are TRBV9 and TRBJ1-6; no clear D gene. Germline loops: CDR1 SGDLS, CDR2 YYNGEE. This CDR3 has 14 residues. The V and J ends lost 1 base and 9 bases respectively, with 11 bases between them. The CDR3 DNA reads TGTGCCAGCAGCGTAACCCCAGGAGGTTCACCCCTCCACTTT. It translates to CASSVTPGGSPLHF.

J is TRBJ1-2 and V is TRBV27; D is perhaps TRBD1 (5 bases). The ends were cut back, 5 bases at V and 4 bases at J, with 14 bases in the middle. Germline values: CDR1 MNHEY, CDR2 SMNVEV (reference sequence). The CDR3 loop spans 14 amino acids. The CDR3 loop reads CASSGTEGFYGYTF. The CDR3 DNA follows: TGTGCCAGCAGTGGGACGGAGGGGTTCTATGGCTACACCTTC.